One and the same sample provided the 19 T cell receptor beta chains below, sequenced in a study of CD4+ T cells in melanoma. Profiled with immunoSEQ multiplex PCR; TCRdb holds only in-frame clones, not every one. Of some 15,000 clones detected, less than 65% appear once; the ten largest clones hold 15% to 19%. The sample was cells from a culture (not recorded whether cultured in vitro). The receptors shown here come from a human donor with melanoma.

The chain links TRBV10-3 to TRBJ2-7; no reliable D call. Trimming cost V 4 bases and J 7 bases, with 8 bases left between them. The germline V gene has CDR1 ENHRY and CDR2 SYGVKD. The CDR3 contains 11 residues. The CDR3, as DNA: TGTGCCATCAGTGGCTGGAAGGAGCAGTACTTC. Its translation is CAISGWKEQYF.

The chain couples TRBV7-6 to TRBJ2-7; 8 nucleotides line up with TRBD2. The CDR3 runs 15 residues. CDR1 and CDR2 from the germline V gene are SGHVS and FNYEAQ. Trimming at V came to 1 base and at J to 5 bases, leaving 7 bases not matched to a gene. CDR3 residues: CASSLEAGGGNEQYF. The CDR3 coding sequence is TGTGCCAGCAGCTTAGAGGCGGGGGGCGGGAACGAGCAGTACTTC.

A few counts support this clone. The chain employs TRBV5-1 and TRBJ1-4, with TRBD1 as a possible D gene (5 bases). This CDR3 has 14 amino acids. CDR1 is SGHRS and CDR2 is YFSETQ in the germline V gene. V lost 0 bases, J lost 8 bases, and 11 bases lay in between. In nucleotides, the CDR3 is TGCGCCAGCAGCTTGGGGCAGGGAGGGGAAAAACTGTTTTTT. Encoded protein: CASSLGQGGEKLFF.

In regard to this clone: This sample includes further DNA sequences coding for the same CDR3. The rearrangement joins TRBV5-4 to TRBJ2-5; D might be TRBD2 (6 bases). Looked up from germline, CDR1 is SGHNT and CDR2 is YYREEE (reference sequence). The CDR3 covers 14 residues. Trimming stripped 0 bases from V and 1 base from J, with 7 bases between. This CDR3 is CASSLAGSQETQYF. CDR3 coding DNA: TGTGCCAGCAGCTTGGCCGGGAGCCAAGAGACCCAGTACTTC.

V is TRBV4-2 and J is TRBJ1-1; tentatively, D is TRBD1 (5 bases). Between the trimmed V and J ends, which lost 5 bases and 4 bases, there was a span of 17 bases. This CDR3 is 15 amino acids long. Germline V CDR1 and CDR2: LGHNA, YNFKEQ. CDR3 protein: CASSFVTGRGTEAFF. As DNA, the CDR3 is TGTGCCAGCAGCTTCGTAACAGGAAGAGGCACTGAAGCTTTCTTT.

This clone was seen just once. This sequence joins TRBV4-1 and TRBJ1-1; no firm D call. V lost 4 bases to trimming and J lost 4 bases, with 13 bases between them. Germline V CDR1 and CDR2: MGHRA, YSYEKL. This CDR3 spans 14 amino acids. The CDR3 DNA is TGCGCCAGCAGCCCTCGCCGGGAGGGCACTGAAGCTTTCTTT. Translated, it gives CASSPRREGTEAFF.

This chain links TRBV6-5 with TRBJ2-7; 9 nucleotides line up with TRBD1. With V trimmed by 1 base and J by 3 bases, 4 bases remained unmatched. CDR1 and CDR2 (germline): MNHEY, SVGAGI. The CDR3 spans 15 residues. CDR3 in DNA: TGTGCCAGCAGTTACTACAGGGGGCGGGTCTACGAGCAGTACTTC. Amino acids: CASSYYRGRVYEQYF.

The chain combines TRBV7-8 with TRBJ2-2, with no clear D. V lost 2 bases, J lost 4 bases, and 23 bases lay in between. Germline V gives CDR1 SGHVS, CDR2 FQNEAQ. This CDR3 contains 19 residues. CDR3 nucleotides: TGTGCCAGCAGCTTACCTCGCGACTCTGGCGGTAGACTCACCGGGGAGCTGTTTTTT. The encoded protein is CASSLPRDSGGRLTGELFF.

In this sample, this clone turned up a few times. The V and J genes are TRBV7-9 and TRBJ1-6; D unclear. There are 15 residues in the CDR3. Between the trimmed V and J ends, which lost 2 bases and 10 bases, there was a span of 15 bases. CDR1 is SEHNR, CDR2 FQNEAQ, per germline (reference sequence). CDR3 nucleotide sequence: TGTGCCAGCAGCTTAACGGAGGGTCGGAACTCACCCCTCCACTTT. It is translated as CASSLTEGRNSPLHF.

The V and J genes are TRBV7-8 and TRBJ2-7, with TRBD1 identical over 7 bases. V trimming: 5 bases; J trimming: 3 bases; junction bases outside the gene matches: 13. Germline V lookup: CDR1 SGHVS, CDR2 FQNEAQ. The CDR3 length is 16 residues. CDR3 DNA: TGTGCCAGCAGCCCGAGGCTCGGGGCAGGGGGCTACGAGCAGTACTTC. Translated, it gives CASSPRLGAGGYEQYF.

The CDR3 spells CAIRSEPTNNSPLHF. The CDR3 DNA is TGTGCCATCCGATCGGAGCCCACGAATAATTCACCCCTCCACTTT. V gene TRBV6-1 combines with J gene TRBJ1-6; D ambiguous. The germline gives CDR1 MNHNS, CDR2 SASEGT. Trimming took off 10 bases at V and 5 bases at J, with 18 bases between the two ends. The CDR3 spans 15 residues.

This sequence joins TRBV6-5 and TRBJ1-2, with D possibly TRBD1 on 6 matching bases. CDR3 length: 13 amino acids. From germline, CDR1 is MNHEY and CDR2 SVGAGI. V gave up 1 base and J gave up 8 bases, with 11 bases separating them. CDR3 nucleotides: TGTGCCAGCAGTTACTGGGCAGGGGAGGGCTACACCTTC. Protein product: CASSYWAGEGYTF.

This chain links TRBV6-5 with TRBJ1-2; weak D call: TRBD1 (5 bases). Germline V gene lookup returns CDR1 MNHEY and CDR2 SVGAGI. Deletions cut 5 bases from V and 6 bases from J, with 16 bases between. The CDR3 loop spans 14 amino acids. The CDR3 sequence: CASSRSVTGDGYTF. The CDR3 nucleotides are TGTGCCAGCAGTAGATCCGTTACAGGTGATGGCTACACCTTC.

The V gene is TRBV18, the J gene TRBJ2-4, with unresolved D. CDR3 length: 16 amino acids. Looked up from germline, CDR1 is KGHSH and CDR2 is LQKENI. V was cut by 3 bases and J by 0 bases, with 12 bases left in between. This chain's CDR3 is CASSPISSSAKNIQYF. DNA of the CDR3: TGTGCCAGCTCACCCATTTCAAGCTCAGCCAAAAACATTCAGTACTTC.

This chain connects TRBV6-6 to TRBJ1-6; possibly TRBD1 for D (5 bases). Looked up from germline, CDR1 is MNHNY and CDR2 is SVGAGI (reference sequence). Trimming removed 2 bases at V and 10 bases at J, with 12 bases between. CDR3 size: 14 residues. In DNA form, the CDR3 reads TGTGCCAGCAGTTACGAGGGGTCGGAATCACCCCTCCACTTT. As protein: CASSYEGSESPLHF.

The gene calls are TRBV6-6 and TRBJ1-2; D remains unclear. Trimming left V 7 bases short and J 5 bases short, with 20 bases between. The CDR3 runs 15 residues. Germline values: CDR1 MNHNY, CDR2 SVGAGI (reference sequence). In nucleotides, the CDR3 is TGTGCCAGCACCAACACGGCGGCGGAACAGTATGGCTACACCTTC. It encodes CASTNTAAEQYGYTF.

The rearrangement joins TRBV5-1 to TRBJ2-5; unclear D gene. Germline V gene data show CDR1 as SGHRS and CDR2 as YFSETQ. Trimming took off 2 bases at V and 5 bases at J, with 7 bases between the two ends. There are 12 residues in the CDR3. This chain's CDR3 is CASSLSTETQYF. Written as DNA, the CDR3 is TGCGCCAGCAGCTTATCCACCGAGACCCAGTACTTC.

The chain combines TRBV6-5 with TRBJ2-1, with D perhaps matching TRBD1 or TRBD2 (6 bases each). V lost 0 bases, J lost 10 bases, and 16 bases lay in between. Looked up from germline, CDR1 is MNHEY and CDR2 is SVGAGI. The CDR3 spans 15 residues. The CDR3 sequence is CASSYSGGRREEQFF. The CDR3 coding sequence is TGTGCCAGCAGTTACTCAGGGGGGCGCAGGGAGGAGCAGTTCTTC.

The CDR3 bases are TGTGCCAGCAGCTTGAGGGCAGATACGCAGTATTTT. Encoded protein: CASSLRADTQYF. The chain couples TRBV5-6 to TRBJ2-3; D unresolved. The length of the CDR3 is 12 residues. V was shortened by 1 base and J by 4 bases, with 4 bases between the two germline ends. Germline V gene lookup returns CDR1 SGHDT and CDR2 YYEEEE. The variable domain in full, with the rest retrieved from reference TRBV5-6 and TRBJ2-3, is DAGVTQSPTHLIKTRGQQVTLRCSPKSGHDTVSWYQQALGQGPQFIFQYYEEEERQRGNFPDRFSGHQFPNYSSELNVNALLLGDSALYLCASSLRADTQYFGPGTRLTVL.